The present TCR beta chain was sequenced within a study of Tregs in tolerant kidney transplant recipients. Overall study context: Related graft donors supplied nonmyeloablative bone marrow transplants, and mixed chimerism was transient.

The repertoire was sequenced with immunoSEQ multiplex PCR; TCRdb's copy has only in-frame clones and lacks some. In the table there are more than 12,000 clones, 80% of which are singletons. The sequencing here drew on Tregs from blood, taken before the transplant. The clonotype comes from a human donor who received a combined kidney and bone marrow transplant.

The CDR3 DNA follows: TGTGCCAGCAGTTCTCGGGTCCCTACAAGGGGCACTGAAGCTTTCTTT. Amino acids: CASSSRVPTRGTEAFF. The chain is built from TRBV27 and TRBJ1-1; possible D gene TRBD1, 5 bases. The CDR3 covers 16 residues. CDR1 MNHEY and CDR2 SMNVEV come from the germline V gene (reference sequence). The V and J ends lost 4 bases and 4 bases respectively, with 19 bases between them.